This T cell receptor (beta chain) was identified in a study of T cell repertoires in cytomegalovirus infection. This clonotype was counted at least ten times. TCRdb called the reads again in MiXCR, with one record for every CDR3 protein. The table lists around 300,000 distinct CDR3 sequences, more than 8% of them singletons. V was pared by 4 bases and J by 0 bases, with 9 bases between. The CDR3 has 15 residues. Germline V gene data show CDR1 as SGHTA and CDR2 as FQGNSA. Sequenced: PBMCs. The V gene is TRBV7-2, the J gene TRBJ1-4; TRBD1 might be the D (5 bases). This receptor was identified in a human donor in good health (CMV status not recorded). Some clones in this sample may be carry-over from other donors' samples. The CDR3 loop is CASSSQGSTNEKLFF. Written as DNA, the CDR3 is TGTGCCAGCAGCTCCCAGGGATCAACTAATGAAAAACTGTTTTTT.